This T cell receptor beta chain was captured in a study of regulatory T cells in long-lasting Graves disease. Broader study findings: Among samples with persistent disease, TRBV28, TRBJ1-2 and TRBJ2-5 were favored. Those with persistent Graves' had less TCR diversity than newly diagnosed patients. Those with persistent disease had in common more public clonotypes (2,741) than new patients (approximately 970).

Library construction for TCR beta used iRepertoire HTBI primers and Arm-PCR of CDR3 regions. One entry per CDR3 protein, called by TCRdb with MiXCR from the multiplex PCR reads. The table shows fewer than 600,000 distinct CDR3 sequences, with less than 25% occurring only once. The sample's time point: persistent/refractory GD, antithyroid drugs over 5 years with positive TRAb. After RNA was extracted from PBMCs, the TCR library was made from it. Notes on this clonotype: Its antigen is currently unknown.

The germline gives CDR1 MNHEY, CDR2 SVGEGT. V was clipped by 4 bases and J by 3 bases; unmatched bases: 9. The length of the CDR3 is 16 residues. The clonotype originates from a female donor with Graves disease. The V and J genes are TRBV6-2 or TRBV6-3 and TRBJ1-1; 9 nucleotides line up with TRBD1. The sample was peripheral blood mononuclear cells (PBMCs), taken when the disease was refractory, from a patient treated with antithyroid drugs. For the CDR3, the DNA is TGTGCCAGCAGTTCTGGACAGGGGTGGATGCACACTGAAGCTTTCTTT. Its translation is CASSSGQGWMHTEAFF.